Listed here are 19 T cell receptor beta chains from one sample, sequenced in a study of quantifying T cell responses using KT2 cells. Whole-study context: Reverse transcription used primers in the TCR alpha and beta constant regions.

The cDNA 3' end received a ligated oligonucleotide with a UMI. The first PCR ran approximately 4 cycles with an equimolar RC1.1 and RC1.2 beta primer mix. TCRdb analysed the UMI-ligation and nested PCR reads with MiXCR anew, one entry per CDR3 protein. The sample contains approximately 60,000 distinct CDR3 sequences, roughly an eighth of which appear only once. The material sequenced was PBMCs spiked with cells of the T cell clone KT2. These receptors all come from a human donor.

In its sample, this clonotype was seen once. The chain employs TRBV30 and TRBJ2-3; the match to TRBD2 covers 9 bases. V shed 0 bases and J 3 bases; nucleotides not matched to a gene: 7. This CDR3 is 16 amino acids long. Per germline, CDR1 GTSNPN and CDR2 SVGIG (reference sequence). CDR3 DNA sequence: TGTGCCTGGAGTGTAGGCTTAGCGGGAGATACAGATACGCAGTATTTT. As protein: CAWSVGLAGDTDTQYF.

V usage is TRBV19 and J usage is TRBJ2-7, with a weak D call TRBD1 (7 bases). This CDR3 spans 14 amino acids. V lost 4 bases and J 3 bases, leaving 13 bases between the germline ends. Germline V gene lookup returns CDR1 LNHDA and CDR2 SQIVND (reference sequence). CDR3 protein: CASSNRQGGYEQYF. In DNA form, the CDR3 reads TGTGCCAGTAGTAATCGCCAGGGGGGCTACGAGCAGTACTTC.

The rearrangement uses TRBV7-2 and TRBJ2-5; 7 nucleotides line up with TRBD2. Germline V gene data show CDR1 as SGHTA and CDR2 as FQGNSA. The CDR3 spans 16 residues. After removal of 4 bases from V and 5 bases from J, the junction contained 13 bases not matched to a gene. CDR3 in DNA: TGTGCCAGCAGCTCAGCTATTTTGTCGGGAGGTGAGACCCAGTACTTC. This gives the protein CASSSAILSGGETQYF.

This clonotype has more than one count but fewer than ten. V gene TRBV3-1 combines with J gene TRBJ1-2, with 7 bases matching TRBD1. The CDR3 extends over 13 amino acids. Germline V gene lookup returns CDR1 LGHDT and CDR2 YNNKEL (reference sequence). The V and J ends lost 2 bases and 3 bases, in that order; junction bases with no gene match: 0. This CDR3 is CASSQTGDYGYTF. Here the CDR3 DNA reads TGTGCCAGCAGCCAAACAGGGGACTATGGCTACACCTTC.

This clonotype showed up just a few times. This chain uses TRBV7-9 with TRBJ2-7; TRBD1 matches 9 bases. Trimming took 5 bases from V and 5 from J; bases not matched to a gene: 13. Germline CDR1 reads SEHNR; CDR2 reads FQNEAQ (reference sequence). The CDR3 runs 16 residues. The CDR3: CASSPRVGQGKNEQYF. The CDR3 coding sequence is TGTGCCAGCAGCCCCCGCGTGGGACAGGGTAAAAACGAGCAGTACTTC.

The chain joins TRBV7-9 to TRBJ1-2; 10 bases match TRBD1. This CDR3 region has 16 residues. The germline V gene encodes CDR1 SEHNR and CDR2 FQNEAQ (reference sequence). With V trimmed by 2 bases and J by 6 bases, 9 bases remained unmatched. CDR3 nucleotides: TGTGCCAGCAGCTTAACCCACCAAGACAGGGGGCATGGCTACACCTTC. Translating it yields CASSLTHQDRGHGYTF.

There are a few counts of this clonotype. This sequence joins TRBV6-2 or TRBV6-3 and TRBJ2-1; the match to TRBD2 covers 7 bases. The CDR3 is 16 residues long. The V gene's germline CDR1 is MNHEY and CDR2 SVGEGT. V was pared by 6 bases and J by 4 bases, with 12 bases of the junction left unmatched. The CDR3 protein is CASSNPSGGNYNEQFF. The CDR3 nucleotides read TGTGCCAGCAGCAACCCTAGCGGAGGGAATTACAATGAGCAGTTCTTC.

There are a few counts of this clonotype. The CDR3 DNA follows: TGTGCCAGCAGTTTTCAGGCAGGAGGGGACGAGCAGTACTTC. Protein sequence: CASSFQAGGDEQYF. The gene calls are TRBV12-3 or TRBV12-4 and TRBJ2-7; tentatively, D is TRBD2 (6 bases). Trimming removed 3 bases from V and 5 bases from J, with 14 bases in between. The CDR3 is made up of 14 amino acids.

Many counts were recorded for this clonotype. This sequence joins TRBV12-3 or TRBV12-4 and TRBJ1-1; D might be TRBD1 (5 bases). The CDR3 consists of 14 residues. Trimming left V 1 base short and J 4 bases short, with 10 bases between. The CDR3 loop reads CASSLGGRATEAFF. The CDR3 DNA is TGTGCCAGCAGTTTAGGGGGCCGGGCCACTGAAGCTTTCTTT.

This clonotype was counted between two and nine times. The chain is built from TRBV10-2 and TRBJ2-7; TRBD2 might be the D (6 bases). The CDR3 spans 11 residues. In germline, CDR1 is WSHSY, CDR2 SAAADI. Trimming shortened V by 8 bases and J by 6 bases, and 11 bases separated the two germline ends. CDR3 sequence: CASLLGGEQYF. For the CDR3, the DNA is TGCGCCAGCCTCCTCGGGGGCGAGCAGTACTTC.

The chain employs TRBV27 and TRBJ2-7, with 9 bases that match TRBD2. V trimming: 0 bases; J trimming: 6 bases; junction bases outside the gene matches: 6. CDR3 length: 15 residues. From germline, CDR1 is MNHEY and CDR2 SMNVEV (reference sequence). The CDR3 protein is CASSLSWRGGPEQYF. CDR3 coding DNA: TGTGCCAGCAGTTTATCGTGGCGGGGGGGCCCCGAGCAGTACTTC.

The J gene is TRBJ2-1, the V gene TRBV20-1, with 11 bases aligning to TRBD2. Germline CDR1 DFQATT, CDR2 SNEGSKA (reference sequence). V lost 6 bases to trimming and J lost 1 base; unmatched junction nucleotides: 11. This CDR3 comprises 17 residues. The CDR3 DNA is TGCAGTGCCCCTCGCCCGACTAGCGGGGTTTCCTACAATGAGCAGTTCTTC. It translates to CSAPRPTSGVSYNEQFF.

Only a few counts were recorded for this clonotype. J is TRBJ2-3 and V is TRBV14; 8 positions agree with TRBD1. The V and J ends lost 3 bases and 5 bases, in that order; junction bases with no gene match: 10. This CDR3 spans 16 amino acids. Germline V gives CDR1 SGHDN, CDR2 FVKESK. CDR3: CASSQLVGGTGDTQYF. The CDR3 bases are TGTGCCAGCAGCCAGCTAGTTGGCGGGACAGGAGATACGCAGTATTTT.

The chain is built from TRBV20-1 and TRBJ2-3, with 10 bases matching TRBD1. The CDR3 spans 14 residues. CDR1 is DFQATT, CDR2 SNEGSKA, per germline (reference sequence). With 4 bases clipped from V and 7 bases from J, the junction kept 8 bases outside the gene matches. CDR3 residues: CSAKRDRGLYTQYF. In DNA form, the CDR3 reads TGCAGTGCTAAGCGGGACAGGGGACTATATACGCAGTATTTT.

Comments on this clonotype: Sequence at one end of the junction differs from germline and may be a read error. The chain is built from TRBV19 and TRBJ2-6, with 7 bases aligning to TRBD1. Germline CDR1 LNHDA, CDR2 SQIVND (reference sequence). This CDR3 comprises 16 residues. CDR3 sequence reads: CASSQTGTSGASVLTF. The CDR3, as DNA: TGTGCCAGTAGTCAGACAGGGACCTCTGGGGCCAGCGTCCTGACTTTC.

CDR3 protein: CSARAYPSGRGNEQFF. CDR3 coding DNA: TGCAGTGCTAGAGCCTATCCTAGCGGGAGAGGGAATGAGCAGTTCTTC. The V call is TRBV20-1, the J call TRBJ2-1; 10 positions agree with TRBD2. V was clipped by 1 base and J by 7 bases; unmatched bases: 10. Germline V lookup: CDR1 DFQATT, CDR2 SNEGSKA (reference sequence). The CDR3 sequence is 16 residues long.

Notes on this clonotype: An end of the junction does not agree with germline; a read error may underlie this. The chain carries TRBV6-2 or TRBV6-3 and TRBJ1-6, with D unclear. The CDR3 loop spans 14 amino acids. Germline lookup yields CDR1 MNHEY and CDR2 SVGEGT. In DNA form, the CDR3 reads TGTGCCAGCAGTTACGCGGATTATACTTCACCCCTCCACTTT. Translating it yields CASSYADYTSPLHF.

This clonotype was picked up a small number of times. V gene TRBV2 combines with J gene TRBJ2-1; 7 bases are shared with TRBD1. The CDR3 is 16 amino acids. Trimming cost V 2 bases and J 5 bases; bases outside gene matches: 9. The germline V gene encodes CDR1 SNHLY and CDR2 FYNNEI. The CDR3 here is CASSESSTGTNNEQFF. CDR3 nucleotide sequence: TGTGCCAGCAGTGAAAGCTCGACAGGGACCAACAATGAGCAGTTCTTC.

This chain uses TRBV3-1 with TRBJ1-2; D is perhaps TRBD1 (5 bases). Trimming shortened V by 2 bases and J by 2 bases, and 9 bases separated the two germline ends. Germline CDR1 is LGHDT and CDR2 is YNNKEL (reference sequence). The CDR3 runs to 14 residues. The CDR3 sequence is CASSQPTANYGYTF. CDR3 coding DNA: TGTGCCAGCAGCCAACCGACAGCGAACTATGGCTACACCTTC.